The 7 T cell receptor beta chains given below trace back to one sample, sequenced in a study of PD-1 blockade in classical Hodgkin lymphoma. Libraries were prepared by immunoSEQ multiplex PCR; TCRdb keeps only in-frame clonotypes and omits some of them. The sample has some 31,000 clones, less than 80% seen once; the top ten hold under 3.5%. Every single patient, without exception, relapsed after autologous stem cell transplantation, and brentuximab vedotin exposure varied. The source material was peripheral blood mononuclear cells (PBMCs), sampled before the second cycle of nivolumab. The receptors were gathered from a human donor with classical Hodgkin lymphoma.

The V and J genes are TRBV6-1 and TRBJ1-6; D possibly corresponds to TRBD1 (5 bases). Germline V gives CDR1 MNHNS, CDR2 SASEGT. Trimming cost V 3 bases and J 9 bases, with 15 bases left between them. This CDR3 is 15 amino acids long. CDR3 sequence (DNA): TGTGCCAGCAGTGATCGGTCGGGGCGTCTTTCACCCCTCCACTTT. This sequence encodes CASSDRSGRLSPLHF.

On this clone: One junction end does not reproduce the germline sequence, and a read error may be involved. DNA for the CDR3: TGTGCCAGCCCACCACTCATGAACACTGAAGCTTTCTTT. Translation gives CASPPLMNTEAFF. The V and J genes are TRBV18 and TRBJ1-1; no firm D call. This CDR3 is built from 13 residues. The germline CDR1 and CDR2 sequences are KGHSH and LQKENI.

Only a few counts were recorded for this clone. This rearrangement joins TRBV27 to TRBJ1-4; tentative D call: TRBD1 (5 bases). Germline assignment: CDR1 MNHEY and CDR2 SMNVEV (reference sequence). Trimming shortened V by 7 bases and J by 0 bases, and 9 bases separated the two germline ends. The CDR3 covers 14 residues. In DNA form, the CDR3 reads TGTGCCAGCAAGGACATCTCAACTAATGAAAAACTGTTTTTT. The encoded protein is CASKDISTNEKLFF.

The V call is TRBV7-9, the J call TRBJ1-3, with D hard to call. V lost 0 bases to trimming and J lost 0 bases, with 12 bases between them. The CDR3 length is 17 residues. Germline CDR1 and CDR2: SEHNR and FQNEAQ (reference sequence). In DNA, the CDR3 is TGTGCCAGCAGCTTAGCGCGGGTTCCCCTCTCTGGAAACACCATATATTTT. Its translation: CASSLARVPLSGNTIYF.

This chain uses TRBV6-6 with TRBJ1-1; 8 nucleotides match TRBD1. With 5 bases clipped from V and 1 base from J, the junction kept 3 bases outside the gene matches. Germline CDR1 MNHNY, CDR2 SVGAGI (reference sequence). CDR3 length: 14 amino acids. The CDR3 DNA reads as TGTGCCAGCAGTCGGACAGGGCCGAACACTGAAGCTTTCTTT. Translation gives CASSRTGPNTEAFF.

The chain couples TRBV5-5 to TRBJ2-5; D is unresolved. The J call is doubtful: the DNA matches TRBJ2-7 better. The CDR3 has 13 amino acids. Germline V gene sequence: CDR1 SGHKS, CDR2 YYEKEE (reference sequence). The CDR3 loop is CASSLNHAYEQYF. CDR3 in DNA: TGTGCCAGCAGCTTGAATCATGCGTACGAGCAGTACTTC.

This clone has a handful of counts. The chain has TRBV29-1 and TRBJ1-1, with 9 bases fitting TRBD1. Germline V gene sequence: CDR1 SQVTM, CDR2 ANQGSEA. The CDR3 is 13 amino acids. Losses at the gene ends were 6 bases for V and 5 bases for J; bases not matched to a gene: 7. The CDR3 sequence: CSVKTGGRTEAFF. CDR3 coding DNA: TGCAGCGTGAAGACAGGGGGTCGGACTGAAGCTTTCTTT.